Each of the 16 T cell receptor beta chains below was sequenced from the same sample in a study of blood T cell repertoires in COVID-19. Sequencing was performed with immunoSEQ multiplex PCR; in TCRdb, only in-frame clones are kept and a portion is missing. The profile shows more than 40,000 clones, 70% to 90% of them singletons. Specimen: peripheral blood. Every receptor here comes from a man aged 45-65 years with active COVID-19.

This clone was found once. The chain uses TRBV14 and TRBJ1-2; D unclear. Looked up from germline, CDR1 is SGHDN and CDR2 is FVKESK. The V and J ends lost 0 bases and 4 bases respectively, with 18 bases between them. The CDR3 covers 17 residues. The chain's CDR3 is CASSQDERRGGIYGYTF. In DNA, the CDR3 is TGTGCCAGCAGCCAAGATGAGCGGCGTGGCGGCATCTATGGCTACACCTTC.

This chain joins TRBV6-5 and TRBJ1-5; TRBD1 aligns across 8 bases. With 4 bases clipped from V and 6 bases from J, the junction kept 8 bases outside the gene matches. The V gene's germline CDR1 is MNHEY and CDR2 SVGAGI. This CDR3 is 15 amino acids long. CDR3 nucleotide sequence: TGTGCCAGCAGTTTTGTGACAGGGGTTGCTCAGCCCCAGCATTTT. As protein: CASSFVTGVAQPQHF.

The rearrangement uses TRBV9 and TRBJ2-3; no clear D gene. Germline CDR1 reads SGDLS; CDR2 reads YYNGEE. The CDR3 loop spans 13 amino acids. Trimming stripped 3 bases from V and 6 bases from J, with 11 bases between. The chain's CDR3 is CASSETPTDTQYF. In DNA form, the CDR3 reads TGTGCCAGCAGCGAGACTCCCACCGATACGCAGTATTTT.

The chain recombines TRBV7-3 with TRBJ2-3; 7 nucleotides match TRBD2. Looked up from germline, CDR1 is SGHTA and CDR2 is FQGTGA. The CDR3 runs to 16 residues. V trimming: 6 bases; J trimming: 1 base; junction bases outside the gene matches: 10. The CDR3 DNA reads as TGTGCCAGCAGTCTCTTTATAGCGGGTCGCACAGATACGCAGTATTTT. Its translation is CASSLFIAGRTDTQYF.

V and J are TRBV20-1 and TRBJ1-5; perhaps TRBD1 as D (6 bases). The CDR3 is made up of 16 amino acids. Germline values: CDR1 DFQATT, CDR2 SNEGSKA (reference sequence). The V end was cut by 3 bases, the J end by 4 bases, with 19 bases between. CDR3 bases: TGCAGTGCTAGTCTATTGGTGACAGGCTATAATCAGCCCCAGCATTTT. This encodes CSASLLVTGYNQPQHF.

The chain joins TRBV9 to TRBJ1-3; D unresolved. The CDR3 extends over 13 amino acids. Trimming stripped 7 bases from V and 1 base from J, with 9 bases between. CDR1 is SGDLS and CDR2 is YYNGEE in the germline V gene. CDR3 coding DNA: TGTGCCAGCCAGTTCTCTTCTGGAAACACCATATATTTT. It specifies CASQFSSGNTIYF.

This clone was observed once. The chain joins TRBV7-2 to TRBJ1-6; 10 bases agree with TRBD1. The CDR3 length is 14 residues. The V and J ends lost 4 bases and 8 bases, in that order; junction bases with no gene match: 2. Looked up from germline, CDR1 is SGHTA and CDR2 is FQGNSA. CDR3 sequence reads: CASSWDRGDSPLHF. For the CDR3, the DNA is TGTGCCAGCAGCTGGGACAGGGGCGATTCACCCCTCCACTTT.

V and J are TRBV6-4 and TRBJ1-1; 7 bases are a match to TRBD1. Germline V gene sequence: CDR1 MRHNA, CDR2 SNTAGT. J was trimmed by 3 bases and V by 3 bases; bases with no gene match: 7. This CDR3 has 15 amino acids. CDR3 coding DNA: TGTGCCAGCAGTGAAGTTGCAGGGGGGTACACTGAAGCTTTCTTT. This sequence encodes CASSEVAGGYTEAFF.

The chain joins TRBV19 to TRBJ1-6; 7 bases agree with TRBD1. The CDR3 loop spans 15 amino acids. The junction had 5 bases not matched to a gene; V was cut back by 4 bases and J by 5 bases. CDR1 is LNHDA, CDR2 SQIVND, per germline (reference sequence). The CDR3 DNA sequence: TGTGCCAGTAGTACCTGGGACAGAAATAATTCACCCCTCCACTTT. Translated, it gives CASSTWDRNNSPLHF.

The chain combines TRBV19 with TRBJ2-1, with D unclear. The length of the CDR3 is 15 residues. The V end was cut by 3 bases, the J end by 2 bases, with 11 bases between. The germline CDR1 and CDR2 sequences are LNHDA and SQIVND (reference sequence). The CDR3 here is CASSIGLLAYNEQFF. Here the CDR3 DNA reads TGTGCCAGTAGTATCGGCCTTCTAGCCTACAATGAGCAGTTCTTC.

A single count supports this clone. CDR3 loop: CASSLTGGSGELFF. The CDR3 region has the DNA TGTGCCAGCAGCTTAACGGGAGGATCCGGGGAGCTGTTTTTT. V is TRBV7-3 and J is TRBJ2-2, with a possible D match to TRBD2 (6 bases). Trimming stripped 0 bases from V and 6 bases from J, with 8 bases between. The V gene's germline CDR1 is SGHTA and CDR2 FQGTGA. This CDR3 spans 14 amino acids.

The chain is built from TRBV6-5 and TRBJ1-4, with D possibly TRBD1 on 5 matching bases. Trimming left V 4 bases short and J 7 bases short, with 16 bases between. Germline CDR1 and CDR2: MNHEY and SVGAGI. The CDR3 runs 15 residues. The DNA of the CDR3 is TGTGCCAGCAGTTCCCCAGGGCTTAGCCGTGAAAAACTGTTTTTT. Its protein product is CASSSPGLSREKLFF.

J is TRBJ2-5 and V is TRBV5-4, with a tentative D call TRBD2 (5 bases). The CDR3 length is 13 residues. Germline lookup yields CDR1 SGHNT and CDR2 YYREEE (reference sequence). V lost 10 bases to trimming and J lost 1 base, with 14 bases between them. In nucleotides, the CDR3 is TGTGCCGGGAGTGGTAGGGTCCAAGAGACCCAGTACTTC. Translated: CAGSGRVQETQYF.

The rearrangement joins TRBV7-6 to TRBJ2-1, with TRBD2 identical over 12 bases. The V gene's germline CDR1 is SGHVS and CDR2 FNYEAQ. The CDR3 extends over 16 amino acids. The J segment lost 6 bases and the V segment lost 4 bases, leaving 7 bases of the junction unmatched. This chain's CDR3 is CASSSVLAGGGNEQFF. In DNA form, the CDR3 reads TGTGCCAGCAGCTCCGTACTAGCGGGAGGAGGCAATGAGCAGTTCTTC.

This CDR3 reads CSGKEGNTEAFF. The DNA for the CDR3 is TGCAGCGGAAAGGAGGGGAACACTGAAGCTTTCTTT. The rearrangement uses TRBV29-1 and TRBJ1-1; D remains ambiguous. Germline V CDR1 and CDR2: SQVTM, ANQGSEA. The V gene lost 7 bases and the J gene lost 1 base, with 10 bases spanning the gap. CDR3 size: 12 residues.

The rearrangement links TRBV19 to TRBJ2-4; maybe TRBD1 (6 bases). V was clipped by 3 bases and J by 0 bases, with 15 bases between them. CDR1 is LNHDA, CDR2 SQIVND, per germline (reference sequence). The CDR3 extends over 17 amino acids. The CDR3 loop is CASSMFKGTLAKNIQYF. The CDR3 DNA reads TGTGCCAGTAGTATGTTTAAGGGGACATTAGCCAAAAACATTCAGTACTTC.